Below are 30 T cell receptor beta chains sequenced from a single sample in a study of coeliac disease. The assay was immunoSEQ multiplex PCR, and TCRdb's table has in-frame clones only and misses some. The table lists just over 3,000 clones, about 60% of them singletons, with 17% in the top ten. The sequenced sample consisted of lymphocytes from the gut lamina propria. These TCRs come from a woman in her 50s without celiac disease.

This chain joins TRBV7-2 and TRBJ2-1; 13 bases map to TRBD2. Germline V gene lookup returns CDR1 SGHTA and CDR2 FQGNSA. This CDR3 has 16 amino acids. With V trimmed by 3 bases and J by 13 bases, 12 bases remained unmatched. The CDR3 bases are TGTGCCAGCAGCTTTTCCGGGACTAGCGGGGTACCCGATCAGTTCTTC. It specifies CASSFSGTSGVPDQFF.

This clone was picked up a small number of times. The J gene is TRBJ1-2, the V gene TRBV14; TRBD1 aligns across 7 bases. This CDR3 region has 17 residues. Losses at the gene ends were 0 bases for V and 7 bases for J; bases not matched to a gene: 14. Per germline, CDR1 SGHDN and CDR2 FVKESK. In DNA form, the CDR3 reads TGTGCCAGCAGCCAAGAGACTACAGGGGTCCCCCCCTCTGGCTACACCTTC. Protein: CASSQETTGVPPSGYTF.

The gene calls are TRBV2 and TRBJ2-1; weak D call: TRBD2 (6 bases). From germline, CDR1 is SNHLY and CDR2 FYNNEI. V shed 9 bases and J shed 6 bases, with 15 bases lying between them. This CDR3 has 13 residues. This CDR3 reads CARRARDRNEQFF. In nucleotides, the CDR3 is TGTGCCAGGAGGGCGCGGGACCGCAATGAGCAGTTCTTC.

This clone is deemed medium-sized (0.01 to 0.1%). The CDR3 protein is CASSFGGDGSPLHF. In nucleotides, the CDR3 is TGCGCCAGCTCCTTCGGGGGGGATGGTTCACCCCTCCACTTT. The rearrangement joins TRBV10-2 to TRBJ1-6; D might be TRBD1 (5 bases). The V end lost 8 bases, the J end lost 9 bases, and 17 bases lay between the germline ends. The CDR3 is 14 residues long. Germline V CDR1 and CDR2: WSHSY, SAAADI.

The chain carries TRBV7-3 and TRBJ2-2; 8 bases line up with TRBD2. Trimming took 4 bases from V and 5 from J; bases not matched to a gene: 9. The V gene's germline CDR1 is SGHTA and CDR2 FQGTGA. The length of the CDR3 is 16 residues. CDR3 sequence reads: CASSSSGGGKTGELFF. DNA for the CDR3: TGTGCCAGCAGCTCCTCCGGGGGGGGTAAAACCGGGGAGCTGTTTTTT. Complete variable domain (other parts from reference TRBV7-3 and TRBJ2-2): GAGVSQTPSNKVTEKGKYVELRCDPISGHTALYWYRQSLGQGPEFLIYFQGTGAADDSGLPNDRFFAVRPEGSVSTLKIQRTERGDSAVYLCASSSSGGGKTGELFFGEGSRLTVL.

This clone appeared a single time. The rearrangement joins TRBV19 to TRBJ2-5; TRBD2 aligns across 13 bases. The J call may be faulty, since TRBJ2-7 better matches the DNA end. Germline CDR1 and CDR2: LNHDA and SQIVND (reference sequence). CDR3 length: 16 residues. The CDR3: CASSIRLAGGFYEQYF. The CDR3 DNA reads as TGTGCCAGTAGTATCCGACTAGCGGGGGGCTTCTACGAGCAGTACTTC.

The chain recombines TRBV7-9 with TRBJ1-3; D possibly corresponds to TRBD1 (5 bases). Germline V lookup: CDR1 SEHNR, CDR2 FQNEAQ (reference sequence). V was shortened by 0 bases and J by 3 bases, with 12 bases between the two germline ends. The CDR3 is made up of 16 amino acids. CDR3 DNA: TGTGCCAGCAGCTTAGCCCAGCCAGGGAATGGAAACACCATATATTTT. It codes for CASSLAQPGNGNTIYF.

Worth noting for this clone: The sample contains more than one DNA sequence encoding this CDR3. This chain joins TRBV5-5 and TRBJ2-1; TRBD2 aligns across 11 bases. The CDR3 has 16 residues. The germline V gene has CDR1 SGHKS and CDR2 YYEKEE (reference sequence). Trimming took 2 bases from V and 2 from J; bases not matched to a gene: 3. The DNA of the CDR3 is TGTGCCAGCAGCTTCAGACTAGCGGGGACCTACAATGAGCAGTTCTTC. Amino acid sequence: CASSFRLAGTYNEQFF.

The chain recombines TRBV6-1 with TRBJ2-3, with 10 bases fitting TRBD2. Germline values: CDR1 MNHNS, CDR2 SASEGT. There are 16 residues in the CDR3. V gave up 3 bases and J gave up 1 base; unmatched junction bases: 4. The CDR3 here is CASSDPTSGGTDTQYF. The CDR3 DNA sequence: TGTGCCAGCAGTGACCCAACTAGCGGGGGCACAGATACGCAGTATTTT.

The CDR3 spells CASSQRGAKNIQYF. The CDR3 nucleotides are TGCGCCAGCAGCCAAAGGGGAGCCAAAAACATTCAGTACTTC. The rearrangement uses TRBV4-1 and TRBJ2-4; TRBD1 might be the D (5 bases). The germline V and J ends were trimmed by 2 bases and 0 bases, with 5 bases remaining between them. The length of the CDR3 is 14 residues. CDR1 MGHRA and CDR2 YSYEKL come from the germline V gene.

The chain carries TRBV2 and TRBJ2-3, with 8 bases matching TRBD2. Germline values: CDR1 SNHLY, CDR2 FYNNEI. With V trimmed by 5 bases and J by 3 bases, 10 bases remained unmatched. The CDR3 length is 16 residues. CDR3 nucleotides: TGTGCCAGCAGTCCAAACCGGGGGGGGAGTACAGATACGCAGTATTTT. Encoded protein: CASSPNRGGSTDTQYF.

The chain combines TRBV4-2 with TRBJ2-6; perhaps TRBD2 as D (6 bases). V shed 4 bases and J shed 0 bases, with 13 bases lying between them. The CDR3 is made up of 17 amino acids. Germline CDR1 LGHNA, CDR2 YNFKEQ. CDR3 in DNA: TGTGCCAGCAGCCTCACTGGGGGGAGCTCTGGGGCCAACGTCCTGACTTTC. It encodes CASSLTGGSSGANVLTF.

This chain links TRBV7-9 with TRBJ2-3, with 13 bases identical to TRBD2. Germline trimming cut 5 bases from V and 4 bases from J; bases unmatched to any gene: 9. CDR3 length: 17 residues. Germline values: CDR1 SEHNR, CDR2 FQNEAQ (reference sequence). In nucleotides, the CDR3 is TGTGCCAGCAGCCCCGGGACTAGCGGGGTAGGGGCAGATACGCAGTATTTT. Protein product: CASSPGTSGVGADTQYF.

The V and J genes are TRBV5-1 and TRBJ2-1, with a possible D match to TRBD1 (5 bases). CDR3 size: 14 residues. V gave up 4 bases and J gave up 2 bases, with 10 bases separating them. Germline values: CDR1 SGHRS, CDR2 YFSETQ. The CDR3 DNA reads TGCGCCAGCAGCGTCGACAGTCCCTACAATGAGCAGTTCTTC. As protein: CASSVDSPYNEQFF. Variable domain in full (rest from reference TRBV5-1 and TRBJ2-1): KAGVTQTPRYLIKTRGQQVTLSCSPISGHRSVSWYQQTPGQGLQFLFEYFSETQRNKGNFPGRFSGRQFSNSRSEMNVSTLELGDSALYLCASSVDSPYNEQFFGPGTRLTVL.

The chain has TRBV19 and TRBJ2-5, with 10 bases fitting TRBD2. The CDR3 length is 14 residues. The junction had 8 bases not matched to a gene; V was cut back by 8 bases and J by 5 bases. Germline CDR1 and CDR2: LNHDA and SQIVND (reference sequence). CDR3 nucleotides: TGTGCCAGTTCTAGCGGGGGAACTGGGGAGACCCAGTACTTC. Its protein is CASSSGGTGETQYF.

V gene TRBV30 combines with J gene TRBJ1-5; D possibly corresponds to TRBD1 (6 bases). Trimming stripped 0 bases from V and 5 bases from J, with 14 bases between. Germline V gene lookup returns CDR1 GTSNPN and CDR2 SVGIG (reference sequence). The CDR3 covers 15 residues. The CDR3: CAWSVPGTKDQPQHF. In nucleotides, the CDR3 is TGTGCCTGGAGTGTACCCGGGACAAAAGATCAGCCCCAGCATTTT.

The DNA for the CDR3 is TGTGCCAGCAGCTCCGGGCCCCTAGCGGGGGCTCCCTACGAGCAGTACTTC. It codes for CASSSGPLAGAPYEQYF. This sequence joins TRBV7-2 and TRBJ2-7, with 10 bases lining up with TRBD2. The CDR3 covers 17 residues. The junction had 11 bases not matched to a gene; V was cut back by 4 bases and J by 2 bases. Germline loops: CDR1 SGHTA, CDR2 FQGNSA.

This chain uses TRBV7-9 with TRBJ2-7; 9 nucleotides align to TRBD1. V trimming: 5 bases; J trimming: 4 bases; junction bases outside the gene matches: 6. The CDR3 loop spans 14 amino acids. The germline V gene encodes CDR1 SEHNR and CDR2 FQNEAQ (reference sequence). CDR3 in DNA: TGTGCCAGCAGCAGCCGGGACAGGGTTTACGAGCAGTACTTC. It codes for CASSSRDRVYEQYF.

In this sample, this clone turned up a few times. The CDR3 reads CASSQAIGQAAEQYF. The CDR3 nucleotides read TGTGCCAGCAGCCAAGCTATCGGACAGGCCGCCGAGCAGTACTTC. This chain uses TRBV14 with TRBJ2-7, with TRBD1 identical over 7 bases. CDR1 and CDR2 from the germline V gene are SGHDN and FVKESK. This CDR3 comprises 15 residues. Losses at the gene ends were 1 base for V and 6 bases for J; bases not matched to a gene: 9.

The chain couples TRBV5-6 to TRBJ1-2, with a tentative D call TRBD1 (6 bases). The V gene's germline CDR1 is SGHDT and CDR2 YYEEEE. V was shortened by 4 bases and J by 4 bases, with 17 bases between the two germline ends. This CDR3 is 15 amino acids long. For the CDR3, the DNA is TGTGCCAGCAGCCGGGACTATGGGACAATCTATGGCTACACCTTC. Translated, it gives CASSRDYGTIYGYTF.

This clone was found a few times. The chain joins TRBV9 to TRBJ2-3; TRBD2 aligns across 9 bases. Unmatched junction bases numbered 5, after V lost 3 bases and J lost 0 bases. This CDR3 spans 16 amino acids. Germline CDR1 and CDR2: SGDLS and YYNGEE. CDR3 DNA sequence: TGTGCCAGCAGCGCCCTAGCGGGGCCTAGCACAGATACGCAGTATTTT. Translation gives CASSALAGPSTDTQYF.

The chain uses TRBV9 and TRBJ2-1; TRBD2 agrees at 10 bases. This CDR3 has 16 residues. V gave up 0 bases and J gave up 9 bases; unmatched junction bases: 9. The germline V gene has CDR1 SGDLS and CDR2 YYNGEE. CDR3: CASSVVASGGLGEQFF. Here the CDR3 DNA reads TGTGCCAGCAGCGTAGTGGCTAGCGGGGGCTTAGGTGAGCAGTTCTTC.

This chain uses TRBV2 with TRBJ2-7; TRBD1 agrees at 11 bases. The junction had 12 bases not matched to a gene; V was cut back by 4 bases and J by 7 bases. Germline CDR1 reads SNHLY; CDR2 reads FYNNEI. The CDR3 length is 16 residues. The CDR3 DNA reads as TGTGCCAGCAGTGCCCGGTTGGGACAGGGGGTAGAGGAGCAGTACTTC. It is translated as CASSARLGQGVEEQYF.

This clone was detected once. The CDR3 here is CASSSQGVDNSPLHF. The CDR3 DNA sequence: TGCGCCAGCAGCTCACAGGGGGTCGATAATTCACCCCTCCACTTT. The chain recombines TRBV5-1 with TRBJ1-6; TRBD1 aligns across 8 bases. The CDR3 runs to 15 residues. Germline-derived CDR1 and CDR2 are SGHRS and YFSETQ. J lost 5 bases, V lost 3 bases, and 4 bases had no gene match. Supplemented by reference TRBV5-1 and TRBJ1-6, the full variable domain reads KAGVTQTPRYLIKTRGQQVTLSCSPISGHRSVSWYQQTPGQGLQFLFEYFSETQRNKGNFPGRFSGRQFSNSRSEMNVSTLELGDSALYLCASSSQGVDNSPLHFGNGTRLTVT.

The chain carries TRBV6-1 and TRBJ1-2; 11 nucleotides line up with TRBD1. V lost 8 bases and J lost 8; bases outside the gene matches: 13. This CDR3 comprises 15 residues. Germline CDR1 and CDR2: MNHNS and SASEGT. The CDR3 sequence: CASLTYRDRGSGYTF. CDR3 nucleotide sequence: TGTGCCAGCCTCACCTACCGGGACAGGGGGAGCGGCTACACCTTC.

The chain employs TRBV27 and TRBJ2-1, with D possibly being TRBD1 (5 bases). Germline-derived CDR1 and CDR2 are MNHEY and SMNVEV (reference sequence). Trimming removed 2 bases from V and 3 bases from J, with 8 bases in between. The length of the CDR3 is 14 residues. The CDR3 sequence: CASSLDSFYNEQFF. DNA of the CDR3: TGTGCCAGCAGTTTAGACAGTTTCTACAATGAGCAGTTCTTC.

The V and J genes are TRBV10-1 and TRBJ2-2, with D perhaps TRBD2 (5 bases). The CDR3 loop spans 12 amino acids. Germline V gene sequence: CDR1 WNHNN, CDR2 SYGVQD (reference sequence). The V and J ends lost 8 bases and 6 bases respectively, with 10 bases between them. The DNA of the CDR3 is TGCGCCAGCGGACGGACTGCCGGGGAGCTGTTTTTT. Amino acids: CASGRTAGELFF.

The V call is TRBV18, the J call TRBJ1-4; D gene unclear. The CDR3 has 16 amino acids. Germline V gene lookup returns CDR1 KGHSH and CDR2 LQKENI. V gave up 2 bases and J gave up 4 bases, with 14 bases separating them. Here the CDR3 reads CASSPTRADGNEKLFF. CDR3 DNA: TGTGCCAGCTCACCAACGAGGGCAGATGGTAATGAAAAACTGTTTTTT. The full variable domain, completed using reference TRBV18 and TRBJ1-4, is NAGVMQNPRHLVRRRGQEARLRCSPMKGHSHVYWYRQLPEEGLKFMVYLQKENIIDESGMPKERFSAEFPKEGPSILRIQQVVRGDSAAYFCASSPTRADGNEKLFFGSGTQLSVL.

CDR3 DNA sequence: TGTGCCAGCTCACCAAGGGGACAGGGTTCCTACGAGCAGTACTTC. Its protein is CASSPRGQGSYEQYF. J is TRBJ2-7 and V is TRBV18; 9 bases align to TRBD1. The V and J ends lost 2 bases and 1 base, in that order; junction bases with no gene match: 3. The CDR3 has 15 amino acids. The germline gives CDR1 KGHSH, CDR2 LQKENI.

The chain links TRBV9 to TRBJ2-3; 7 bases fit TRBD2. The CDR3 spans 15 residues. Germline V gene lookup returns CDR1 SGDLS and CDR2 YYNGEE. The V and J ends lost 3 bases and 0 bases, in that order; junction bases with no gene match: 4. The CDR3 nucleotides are TGTGCCAGCAGCGCTATGGGGGGGAGCACAGATACGCAGTATTTT. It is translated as CASSAMGGSTDTQYF.